This T cell receptor (beta chain) was recorded in a study of blood T cells in healthy people across ages. Study-wide background: Through template switching, about one barcoded beta molecule was captured per two T cells, as measured in model experiments.

V lost 0 bases and J lost 4, with 16 bases in between. Germline V gene lookup returns CDR1 SGHRS and CDR2 YFSETQ. The CDR3 has 17 amino acids. The authors ran a second PCR of about 6 to 11 cycles using a sample-barcoded 5' primer and a J-beta primer mix. Every cDNA molecule carried a tag from a template-switch adaptor bearing 12 random nucleotides. TCRdb ran MiXCR on the 5' RACE reads and lists one entry per CDR3 protein. The table lists around 1,500,000 distinct CDR3 sequences, 42% of them singletons. Study-wide results and limits: With naive T cell percentage, TCR beta diversity showed a strong correlation.

Concerning this clonotype itself: What it binds is unknown.

The chain carries TRBV5-1 and TRBJ2-2; TRBD2 is a possible D gene (7 bases). The material sequenced was blood. The clonotype was recovered from a woman between 18 and 29 years old in good health. The CDR3 reads CASSLANGGLGTGELFF. CDR3 nucleotide sequence: TGCGCCAGCAGCTTGGCCAACGGGGGGCTCGGCACCGGGGAGCTGTTTTTT.